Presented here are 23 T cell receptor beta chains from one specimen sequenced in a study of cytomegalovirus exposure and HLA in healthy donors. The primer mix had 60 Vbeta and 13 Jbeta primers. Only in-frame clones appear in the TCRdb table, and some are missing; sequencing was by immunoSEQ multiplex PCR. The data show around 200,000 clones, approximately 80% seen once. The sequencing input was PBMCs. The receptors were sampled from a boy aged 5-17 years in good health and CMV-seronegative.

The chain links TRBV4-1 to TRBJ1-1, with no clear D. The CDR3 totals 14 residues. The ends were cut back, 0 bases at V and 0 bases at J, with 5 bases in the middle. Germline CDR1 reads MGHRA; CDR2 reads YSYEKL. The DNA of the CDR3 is TGCGCCAGCAGCCAAGAACTAGTGAACACTGAAGCTTTCTTT. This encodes CASSQELVNTEAFF.

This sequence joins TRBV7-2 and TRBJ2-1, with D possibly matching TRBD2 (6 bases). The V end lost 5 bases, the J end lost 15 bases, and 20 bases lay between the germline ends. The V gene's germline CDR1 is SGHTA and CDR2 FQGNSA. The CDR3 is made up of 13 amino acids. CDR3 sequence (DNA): TGTGCCAGCAGCCGCCGGGGAGGTCAATCCCCGTTCTTC. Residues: CASSRRGGQSPFF.

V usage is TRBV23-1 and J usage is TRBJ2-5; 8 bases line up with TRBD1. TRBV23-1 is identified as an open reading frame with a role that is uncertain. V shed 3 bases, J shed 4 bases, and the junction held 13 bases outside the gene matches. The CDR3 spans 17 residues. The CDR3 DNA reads TGCGCCAGCAGTCAGATACAGGGGGACGGATTCGGAGAGACCCAGTACTTC. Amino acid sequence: CASSQIQGDGFGETQYF.

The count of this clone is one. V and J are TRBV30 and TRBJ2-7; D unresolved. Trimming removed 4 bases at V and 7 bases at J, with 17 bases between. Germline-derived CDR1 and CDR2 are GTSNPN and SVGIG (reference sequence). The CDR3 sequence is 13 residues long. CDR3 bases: TGTGCCTGGACCGACGGTATAGCCTTTGAGCAGTACTTC. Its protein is CAWTDGIAFEQYF.

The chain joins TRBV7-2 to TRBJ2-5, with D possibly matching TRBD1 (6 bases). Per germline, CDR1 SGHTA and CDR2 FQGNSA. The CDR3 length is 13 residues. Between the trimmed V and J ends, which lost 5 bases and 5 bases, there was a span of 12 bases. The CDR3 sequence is CASSRNRDETQYF. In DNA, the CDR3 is TGTGCCAGCAGCCGAAACAGGGACGAGACCCAGTACTTC.

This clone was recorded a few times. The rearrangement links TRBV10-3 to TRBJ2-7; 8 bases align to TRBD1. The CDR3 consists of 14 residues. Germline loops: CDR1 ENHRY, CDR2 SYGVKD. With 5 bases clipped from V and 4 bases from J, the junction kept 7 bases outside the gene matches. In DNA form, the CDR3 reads TGTGCCATCAGTCCGGGACAGGCATCATACGAGCAGTACTTC. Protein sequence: CAISPGQASYEQYF.

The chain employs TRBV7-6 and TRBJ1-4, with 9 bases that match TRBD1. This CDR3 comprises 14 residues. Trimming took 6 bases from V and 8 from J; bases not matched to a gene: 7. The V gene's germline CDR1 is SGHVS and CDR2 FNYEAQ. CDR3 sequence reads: CASRTGGSVEKLFF. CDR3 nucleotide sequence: TGTGCCAGCAGAACAGGGGGCTCTGTCGAAAAACTGTTTTTT.

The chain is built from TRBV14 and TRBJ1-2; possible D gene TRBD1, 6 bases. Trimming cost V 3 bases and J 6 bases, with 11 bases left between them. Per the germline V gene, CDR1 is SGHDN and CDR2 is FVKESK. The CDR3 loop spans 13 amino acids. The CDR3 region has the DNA TGTGCCAGCAGCCATCGGACAGACCATGGCTACACCTTC. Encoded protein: CASSHRTDHGYTF. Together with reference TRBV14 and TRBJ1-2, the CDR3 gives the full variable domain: EAGVTQFPSHSVIEKGQTVTLRCDPISGHDNLYWYRRVMGKEIKFLLHFVKESKQDESGMPNNRFLAERTGGTYSTLKVQPAELEDSGVYFCASSHRTDHGYTFGSGTRLTVV.

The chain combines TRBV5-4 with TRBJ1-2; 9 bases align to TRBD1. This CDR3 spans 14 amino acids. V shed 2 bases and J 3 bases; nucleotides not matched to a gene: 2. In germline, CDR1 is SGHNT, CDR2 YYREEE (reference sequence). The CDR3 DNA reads TGTGCCAGCAGCTTATGGGACAGGGACTATGGCTACACCTTC. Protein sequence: CASSLWDRDYGYTF. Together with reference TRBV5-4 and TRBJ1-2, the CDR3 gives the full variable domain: ETGVTQSPTHLIKTRGQQVTLRCSSQSGHNTVSWYQQALGQGPQFIFQYYREEENGRGNFPPRFSGLQFPNYSSELNVNALELDDSALYLCASSLWDRDYGYTFGSGTRLTVV.

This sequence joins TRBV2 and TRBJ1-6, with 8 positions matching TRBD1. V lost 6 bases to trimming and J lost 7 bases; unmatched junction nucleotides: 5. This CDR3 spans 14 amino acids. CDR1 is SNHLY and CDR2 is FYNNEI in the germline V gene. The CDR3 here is CASSPRQGNSPLHF. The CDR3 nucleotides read TGTGCCAGCAGCCCAAGACAGGGGAATTCACCCCTCCACTTT.

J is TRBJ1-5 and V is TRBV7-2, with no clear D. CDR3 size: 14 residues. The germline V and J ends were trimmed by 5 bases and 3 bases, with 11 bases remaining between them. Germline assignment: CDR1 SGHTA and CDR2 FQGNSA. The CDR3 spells CASSPGRNNQPQHF. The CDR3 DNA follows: TGTGCCAGCAGCCCCGGGAGAAACAATCAGCCCCAGCATTTT.

The CDR3, as DNA: TGCGCCAGCAGCCAGGGGGGGGTCCCATACAATGAGCAGTTCTTC. This sequence encodes CASSQGGVPYNEQFF. The V call is TRBV4-1, the J call TRBJ2-1; 7 nucleotides match TRBD2. Trimming at V came to 3 bases and at J to 4 bases, leaving 6 bases not matched to a gene. This CDR3 is 15 amino acids long. Per germline, CDR1 MGHRA and CDR2 YSYEKL.

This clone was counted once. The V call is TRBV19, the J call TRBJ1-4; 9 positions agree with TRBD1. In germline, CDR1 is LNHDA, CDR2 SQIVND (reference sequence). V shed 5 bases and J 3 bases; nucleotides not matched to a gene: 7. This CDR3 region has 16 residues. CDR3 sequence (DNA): TGTGCCAGTAGTGGGACAGGGCAGTCGCCTAATGAAAAACTGTTTTTT. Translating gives CASSGTGQSPNEKLFF.

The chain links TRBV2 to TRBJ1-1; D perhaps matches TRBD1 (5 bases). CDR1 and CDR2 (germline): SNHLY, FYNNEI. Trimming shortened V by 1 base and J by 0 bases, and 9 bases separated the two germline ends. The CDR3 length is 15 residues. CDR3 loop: CASSEGGELNTEAFF. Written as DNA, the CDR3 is TGTGCCAGCAGTGAAGGGGGGGAGCTGAACACTGAAGCTTTCTTT. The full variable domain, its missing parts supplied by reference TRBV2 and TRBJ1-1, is EPEVTQTPSHQVTQMGQEVILRCVPISNHLYFYWYRQILGQKVEFLVSFYNNEISEKSEIFDDQFSVERPDGSNFTLKIRSTKLEDSAMYFCASSEGGELNTEAFFGQGTRLTVV.

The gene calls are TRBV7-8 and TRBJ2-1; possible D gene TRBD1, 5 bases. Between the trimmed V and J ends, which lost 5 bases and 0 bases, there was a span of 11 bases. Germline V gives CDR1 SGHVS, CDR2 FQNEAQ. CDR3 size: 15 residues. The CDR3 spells CASSPQGISYNEQFF. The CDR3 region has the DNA TGTGCCAGCAGCCCCCAGGGTATCTCCTACAATGAGCAGTTCTTC.

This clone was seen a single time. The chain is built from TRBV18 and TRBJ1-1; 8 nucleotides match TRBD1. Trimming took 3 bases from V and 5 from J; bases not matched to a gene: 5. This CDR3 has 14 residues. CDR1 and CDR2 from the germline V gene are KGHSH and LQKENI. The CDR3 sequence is CASSPDRGETEAFF. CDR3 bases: TGTGCCAGCTCACCTGACAGGGGAGAAACTGAAGCTTTCTTT. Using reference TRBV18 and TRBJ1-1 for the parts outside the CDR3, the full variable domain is NAGVMQNPRHLVRRRGQEARLRCSPMKGHSHVYWYRQLPEEGLKFMVYLQKENIIDESGMPKERFSAEFPKEGPSILRIQQVVRGDSAAYFCASSPDRGETEAFFGQGTRLTVV.

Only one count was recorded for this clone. Here the CDR3 reads CASSYRQGSQPQHF. The CDR3 region has the DNA TGTGCCAGCAGTTACCGACAGGGAAGTCAGCCCCAGCATTTT. V usage is TRBV6-6 and J usage is TRBJ1-5; 7 positions agree with TRBD1. V gave up 2 bases and J gave up 6 bases; unmatched junction bases: 4. Germline-derived CDR1 and CDR2 are MNHNY and SVGAGI (reference sequence). The CDR3 covers 14 residues.

The CDR3 region has the DNA TGCGCCAGCAGCCTCCCTAACTACGAGCAGTACTTC. This encodes CASSLPNYEQYF. The J gene is TRBJ2-7, the V gene TRBV10-2; D is undetermined. Germline V gene sequence: CDR1 WSHSY, CDR2 SAAADI. The CDR3 is made up of 12 amino acids. Trimming took 6 bases from V and 3 from J, leaving 9 bases between them.

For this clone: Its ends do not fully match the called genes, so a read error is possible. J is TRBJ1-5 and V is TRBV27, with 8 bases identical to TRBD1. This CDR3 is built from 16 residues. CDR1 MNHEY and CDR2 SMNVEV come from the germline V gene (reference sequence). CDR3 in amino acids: CTSSPRTGSFNQPQHF. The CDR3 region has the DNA TGTACCAGCAGCCCGCGGACAGGGTCTTTCAATCAGCCCCAGCATTTT.

The CDR3 DNA reads TGTGCTAGTGGTTTTGGACAACCTCAGGCCGGAAACACTGAAGCTTTCTTT. This encodes CASGFGQPQAGNTEAFF. The chain couples TRBV12-5 to TRBJ1-1; perhaps TRBD1 as D (5 bases). Per germline, CDR1 LGHNT and CDR2 FRNRAP. The CDR3 loop spans 17 amino acids. V gave up 3 bases and J gave up 2 bases, with 19 bases separating them. The full variable domain, in which reference TRBV12-5 and TRBJ1-1 provide the parts outside the CDR3, is DARVTQTPRHKVTEMGQEVTMRCQPILGHNTVFWYRQTMMQGLELLAYFRNRAPLDDSGMPKDRFSAEMPDATLATLKIQPSEPRDSAVYFCASGFGQPQAGNTEAFFGQGTRLTVV.

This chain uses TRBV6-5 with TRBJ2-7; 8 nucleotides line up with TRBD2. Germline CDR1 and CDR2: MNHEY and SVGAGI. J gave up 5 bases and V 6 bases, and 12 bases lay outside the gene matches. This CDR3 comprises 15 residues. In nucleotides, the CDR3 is TGTGCCAGCAGAACTACGGGACTAGTGGCGGACGAGCAGTACTTC. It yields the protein CASRTTGLVADEQYF.

The CDR3 coding sequence is TGCGCCAGCAGCCAACGCAGAGCGGGGGGCTCGGATGAGCAGTTCTTC. It encodes CASSQRRAGGSDEQFF. This rearrangement joins TRBV4-1 to TRBJ2-1; 9 nucleotides match TRBD2. V trimming: 2 bases; J trimming: 8 bases; junction bases outside the gene matches: 10. The CDR3 spans 16 residues. CDR1 and CDR2 (germline): MGHRA, YSYEKL.

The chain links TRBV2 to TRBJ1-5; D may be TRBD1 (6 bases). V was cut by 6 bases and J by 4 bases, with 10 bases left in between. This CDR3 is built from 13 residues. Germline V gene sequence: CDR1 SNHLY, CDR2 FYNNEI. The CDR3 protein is CASRGTLNQPQHF. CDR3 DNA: TGTGCCAGCAGAGGGACATTGAATCAGCCCCAGCATTTT.